The T cell receptor (beta chain) described here comes from a study of cytotoxic CD8 clonotypes in ibrutinib-treated CLL (dated by TCRdb to about 2021). About the investigation overall: The cohort included roughly 15 treatment-naive and fewer than 12 relapsed/refractory patients; about 18 were IGHV unmutated. Partial responses were observed in about 25 patients and complete responses in 2; after a median follow-up of 68 months, remission was maintained in 14 patients and progression was observed in some twelve. Response samples were taken after a median of 12 months on treatment, ranging from roughly 6 to 36 months. An average of 255,043 productive templates and roughly 94,000 productive rearrangements was obtained per sample. Of the 70 to 100 people in the trial, around 26 had longitudinal samples available. Cryopreserved peripheral blood mononuclear cells were obtained prior to treatment, at the time of response, and at either disease progression or sustained remission. Patients were still on ibrutinib when every remission and progressive disease sample was collected.

In the case of this clone: Its specific antigen is unknown. No much larger clone is present one base from it, and per-base qualities are unavailable.

The germline V gene yields SGHRS for CDR1 and YFSETQ for CDR2. Trimming leaves V shorter by 3 bases and J shorter by 4 bases, with the junction holding 10 bases beyond the gene matches. The CDR3 starts with the cysteine, ends with the phenylalanine, and has 16 residues. The entry retains the CDR3 DNA only, 48 bases that are in frame from base 1. Points the paper makes about the study in general: Sampling times were not matched between patients in sustained remission and patients whose disease was progressing, and lymph node repertoires were not examined. Baseline clonality exceeded that of age-matched healthy donors and correlated strongly with circulating CD8+ T-cell counts. An increase in clonality was observed at ibrutinib response, with clonality remaining stable during sustained remission and falling back toward baseline at progression. Public clonotypes were rare and either contracted or stayed stable during treatment, and the rise in clonality at ibrutinib response reflected the expansion of private clonotypes.

A MiSeq instrument was used for deep resolution sequencing, which targeted depths ranging from 1 in 1 million up to 1 in 200,000 T cells, with coverage averaging 10x for each clonotype. The immunoSEQ hsTCRB Kit was used to generate TCR beta libraries. As for the original processing: The data were analyzed with ImmunoSEQ Analyzer and ImmunoSEQ Data Assistant, and V, D and J gene assignments followed IMGT definitions. Clonality, which ranges from 0 to 1, was calculated as one minus the normalized Shannon entropy of productive rearrangement frequencies. Only overrepresented clonotypes making up at least 0.05% of each patient's repertoire were included in the public clonotype analysis. Roughly 13 age-matched healthy donor repertoires from immuneACCESS served as clonality controls. TCRdb re-hosts the immuneACCESS table, in-frame sequences only. Its copies lack some clones; in the studies checked, an unresolved V gene accounts for under half of them, and the cause for the rest is not known. Clone size and the V and J calls come from that table; the DNA yielded D and trimming. The sample contains 150,000 or so clones, around 80% of them found a single time. The ten largest clones represent 7.5% to 9% of the sample.

For TCR beta library preparation, 1.5 to 2 micrograms of genomic DNA was extracted from cryopreserved PBMCs. High-throughput TCR beta sequencing was performed on longitudinal blood samples from CLL patients receiving ibrutinib monotherapy. The patients took part in an open-label, single-center phase 2 trial of ibrutinib monotherapy. The sequence links TRBV5-1 to TRBJ2-3; TRBD1 lines up with 8 middle nucleotides. The sequences come from PBMCs, collected after 36 months of ibrutinib treatment. This clonotype was sampled from a human donor with chronic lymphocytic leukemia. The sequenced DNA is TGCGCCAGCAGCTACGGACAGGGCCCTGGGGCAGATACGCAGTATTTT. Translated, it reads CASSYGQGPGADTQYF. Outside the CDR3, residues come from the reference TRBV5-1 and TRBJ2-3 proteins, so the full variable domain is: KAGVTQTPRYLIKTRGQQVTLSCSPISGHRSVSWYQQTPGQGLQFLFEYFSETQRNKGNFPGRFSGRQFSNSRSEMNVSTLELGDSALYLCASSYGQGPGADTQYFGPGTRLTVL.